This TCR beta chain was recovered during a study of early T cells in non-severe SARS-CoV-2 infection. Across the whole study: Sequencing input comprised bulk RNA from unsorted whole blood; chain pairing was not available.

Individual cDNA molecules carried attached unique molecular identifiers. A single record per CDR3 protein comes from TCRdb applying MiXCR to the 5' RACE reads. The data contain roughly 60,000 distinct CDR3 sequences, roughly 8% of them singletons. Germline V gene lookup returns CDR1 KGHSH and CDR2 LQKENI. Deletions cut 3 bases from V and 5 bases from J, with 13 bases between. The CDR3 is 14 amino acids. Sequencing used whole blood. This clonotype was obtained from an adult who was a healthcare worker with PCR-confirmed SARS-CoV-2 infection or an uninfected control (not recorded which). The chain uses TRBV18 and TRBJ1-2; no clear D. The DNA of the CDR3 is TGTGCCAGCTCACCTTTTCAGGAGACTTATGGCTACACCTTC. Translation gives CASSPFQETYGYTF.